Described below is a single TCR beta chain sequence and its context. Its antigen remains unidentified. Primers included in the PCR were 60 Vbeta and 13 Jbeta primers. The method was immunoSEQ multiplex PCR; TCRdb's version includes in-frame clones alone and lacks a portion of them. The repertoire holds about 160,000 clones, roughly 80% seen once, with 7% to 9.5% in the top ten. This sample stems from a study of cytomegalovirus exposure and HLA in healthy donors. Findings and limits, study-wide: Information on immune exposure was restricted to one variable (CMV serostatus). In presence/absence analyses, roughly uniform sequencing depth across donors was assumed.

Trimming shortened V by 6 bases and J by 4 bases, and 12 bases separated the two germline ends. CDR3 length: 13 residues. Germline CDR1 SGHAT, CDR2 FQNNGV. The sequence was obtained from a male donor in good health and CMV-seropositive. This chain links TRBV11-2 with TRBJ2-5; D is possibly TRBD2 (5 bases). Sequenced: PBMCs. In DNA form, the CDR3 reads TGTGCCAGCAGTTTCGGGGAACGAGAGACCCAGTACTTC. Protein: CASSFGERETQYF. The complete variable domain, with remaining parts taken from reference TRBV11-2 and TRBJ2-5, reads EAGVAQSPRYKIIEKRQSVAFWCNPISGHATLYWYQQILGQGPKLLIQFQNNGVVDDSQLPKDRFSAERLKGVDSTLKIQPAKLEDSAVYLCASSFGERETQYFGPGTRLLVL.